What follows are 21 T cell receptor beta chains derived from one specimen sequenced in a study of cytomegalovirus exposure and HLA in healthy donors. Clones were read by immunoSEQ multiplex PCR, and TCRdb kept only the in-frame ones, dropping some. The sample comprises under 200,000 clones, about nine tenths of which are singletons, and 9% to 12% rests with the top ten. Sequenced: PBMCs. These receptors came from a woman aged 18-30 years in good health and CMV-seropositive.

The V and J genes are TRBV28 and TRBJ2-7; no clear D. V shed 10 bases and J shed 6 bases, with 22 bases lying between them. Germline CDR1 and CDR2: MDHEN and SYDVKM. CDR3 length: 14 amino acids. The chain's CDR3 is CATSYDWSLGEQYF. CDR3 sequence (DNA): TGTGCCACATCTTATGACTGGAGCTTGGGCGAGCAGTACTTC.

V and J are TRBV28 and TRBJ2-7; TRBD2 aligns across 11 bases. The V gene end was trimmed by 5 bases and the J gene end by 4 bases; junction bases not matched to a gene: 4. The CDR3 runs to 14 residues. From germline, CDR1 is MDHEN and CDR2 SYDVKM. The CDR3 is CASSRLAGSYEQYF. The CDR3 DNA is TGTGCCAGCAGTAGACTAGCGGGGAGTTACGAGCAGTACTTC.

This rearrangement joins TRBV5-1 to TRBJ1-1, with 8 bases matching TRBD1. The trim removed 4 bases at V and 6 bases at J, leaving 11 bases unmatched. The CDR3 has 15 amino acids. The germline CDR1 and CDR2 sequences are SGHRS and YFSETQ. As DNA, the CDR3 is TGCGCCAGCAGCCCGAGGGCCGACAGGGGCGCTGAAGCTTTCTTT. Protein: CASSPRADRGAEAFF.

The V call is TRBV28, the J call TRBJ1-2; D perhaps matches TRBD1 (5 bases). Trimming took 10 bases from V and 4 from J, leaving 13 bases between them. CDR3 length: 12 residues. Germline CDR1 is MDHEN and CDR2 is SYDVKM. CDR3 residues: CAIRSQGYGYTF. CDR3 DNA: TGTGCCATCCGCTCCCAGGGCTATGGCTACACCTTC.

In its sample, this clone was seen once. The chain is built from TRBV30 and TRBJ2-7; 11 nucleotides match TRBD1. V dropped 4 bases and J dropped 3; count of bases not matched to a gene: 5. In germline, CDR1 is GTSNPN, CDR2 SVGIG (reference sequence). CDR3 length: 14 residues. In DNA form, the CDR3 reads TGTGCCTGGACCGCCGGGACAGGGGGCTACGAGCAGTACTTC. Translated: CAWTAGTGGYEQYF. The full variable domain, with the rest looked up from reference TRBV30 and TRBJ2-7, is SQTIHQWPATLVQPVGSPLSLECTVEGTSNPNLYWYRQAAGRGLQLLFYSVGIGQISSEVPQNLSASRPQDRQFILSSKKLLLSDSGFYLCAWTAGTGGYEQYFGPGTRLTVT.

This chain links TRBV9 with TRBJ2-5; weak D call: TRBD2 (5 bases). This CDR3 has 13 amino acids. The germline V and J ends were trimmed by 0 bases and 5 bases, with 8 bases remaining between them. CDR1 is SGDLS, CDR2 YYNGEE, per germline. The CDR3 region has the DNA TGTGCCAGCAGCGTAGCGGGGTACGAGACCCAGTACTTC. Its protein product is CASSVAGYETQYF.

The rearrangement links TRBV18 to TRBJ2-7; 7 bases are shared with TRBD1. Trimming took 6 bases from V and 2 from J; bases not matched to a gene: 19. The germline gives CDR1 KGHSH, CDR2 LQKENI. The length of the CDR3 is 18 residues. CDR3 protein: CASSLQDSSRGSAYEQYF. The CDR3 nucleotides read TGTGCCAGCTCCCTACAGGATAGCTCCAGGGGGTCCGCCTACGAGCAGTACTTC. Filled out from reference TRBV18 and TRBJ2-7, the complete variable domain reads NAGVMQNPRHLVRRRGQEARLRCSPMKGHSHVYWYRQLPEEGLKFMVYLQKENIIDESGMPKERFSAEFPKEGPSILRIQQVVRGDSAAYFCASSLQDSSRGSAYEQYFGPGTRLTVT.

CDR3 bases: TGTGCCAGCTCACGGATACTCAGGGGTTTGGAGACCCAGTACTTC. Translated: CASSRILRGLETQYF. This rearrangement joins TRBV18 to TRBJ2-5; maybe TRBD1 (6 bases). This CDR3 is built from 15 residues. V was clipped by 4 bases and J by 5 bases, with 17 bases between them. Germline V lookup: CDR1 KGHSH, CDR2 LQKENI.

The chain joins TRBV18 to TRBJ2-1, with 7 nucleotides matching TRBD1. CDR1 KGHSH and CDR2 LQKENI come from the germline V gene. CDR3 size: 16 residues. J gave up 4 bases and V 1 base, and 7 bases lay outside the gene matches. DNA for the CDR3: TGTGCCAGCTCACCACGGCCACAGGGGCAATACAATGAGCAGTTCTTC. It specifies CASSPRPQGQYNEQFF.

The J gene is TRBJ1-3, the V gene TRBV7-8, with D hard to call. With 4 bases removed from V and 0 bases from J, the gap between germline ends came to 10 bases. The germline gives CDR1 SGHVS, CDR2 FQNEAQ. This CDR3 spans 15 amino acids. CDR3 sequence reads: CASSSARGSGNTIYF. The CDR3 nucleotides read TGTGCCAGCAGCTCAGCCCGAGGCTCTGGAAACACCATATATTTT. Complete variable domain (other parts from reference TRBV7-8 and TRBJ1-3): GAGVSQSPRYKVAKRGQDVALRCDPISGHVSLFWYQQALGQGPEFLTYFQNEAQLDKSGLPSDRFFAERPEGSVSTLKIQRTQQEDSAVYLCASSSARGSGNTIYFGEGSWLTVV.

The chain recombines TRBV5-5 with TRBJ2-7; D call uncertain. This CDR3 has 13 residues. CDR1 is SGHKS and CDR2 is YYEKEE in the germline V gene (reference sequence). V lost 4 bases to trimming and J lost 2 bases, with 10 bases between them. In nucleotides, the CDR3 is TGTGCCAGCAGCATTCCTACGACCTACGAGCAGTACTTC. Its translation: CASSIPTTYEQYF.

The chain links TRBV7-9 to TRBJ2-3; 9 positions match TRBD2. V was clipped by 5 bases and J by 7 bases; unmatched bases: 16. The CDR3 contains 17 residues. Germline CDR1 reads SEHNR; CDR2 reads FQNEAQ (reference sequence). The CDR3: CASSLRLGREGANTQYF. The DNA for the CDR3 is TGTGCCAGCAGCCTGAGGCTAGGGCGGGAGGGTGCAAATACGCAGTATTTT.

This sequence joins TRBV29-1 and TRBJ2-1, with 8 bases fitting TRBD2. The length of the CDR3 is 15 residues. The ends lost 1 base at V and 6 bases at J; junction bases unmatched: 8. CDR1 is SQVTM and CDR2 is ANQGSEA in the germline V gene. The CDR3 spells CSVEAVTSAPNEQFF. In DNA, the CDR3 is TGCAGCGTTGAAGCGGTGACTAGCGCGCCCAATGAGCAGTTCTTC.

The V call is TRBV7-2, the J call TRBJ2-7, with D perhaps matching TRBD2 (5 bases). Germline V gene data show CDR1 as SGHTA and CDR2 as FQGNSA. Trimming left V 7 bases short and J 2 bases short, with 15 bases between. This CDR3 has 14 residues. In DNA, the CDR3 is TGTGCCAGCACCAAACCTAGCTACCCCTACGAGCAGTACTTC. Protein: CASTKPSYPYEQYF. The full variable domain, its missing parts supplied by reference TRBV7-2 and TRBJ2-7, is GAGVSQSPSNKVTEKGKDVELRCDPISGHTALYWYRQSLGQGLEFLIYFQGNSAPDKSGLPSDRFSAERTGGSVSTLTIQRTQQEDSAVYLCASTKPSYPYEQYFGPGTRLTVT.

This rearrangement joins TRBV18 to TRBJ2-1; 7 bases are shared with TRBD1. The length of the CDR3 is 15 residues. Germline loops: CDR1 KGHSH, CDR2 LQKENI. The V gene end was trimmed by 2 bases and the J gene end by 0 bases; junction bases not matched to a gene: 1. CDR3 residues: CASSPGTVSYNEQFF. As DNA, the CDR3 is TGTGCCAGCTCACCAGGGACAGTCTCCTACAATGAGCAGTTCTTC.

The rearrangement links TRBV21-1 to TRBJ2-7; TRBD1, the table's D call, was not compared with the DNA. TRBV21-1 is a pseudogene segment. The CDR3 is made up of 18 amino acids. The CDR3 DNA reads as TGTGCCAGCATCGCATACATCATACAGGGGGGAGAATCCTACGAGCAGTACTTC. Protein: CASIAYIIQGGESYEQYF.

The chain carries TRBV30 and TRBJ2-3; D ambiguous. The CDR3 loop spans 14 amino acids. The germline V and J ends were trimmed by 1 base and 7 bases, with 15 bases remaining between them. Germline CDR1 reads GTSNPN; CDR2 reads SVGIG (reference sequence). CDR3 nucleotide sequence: TGTGCCTGGAGTGCCCCCTCGGGTGAGCATACGCAGTATTTT. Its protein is CAWSAPSGEHTQYF.

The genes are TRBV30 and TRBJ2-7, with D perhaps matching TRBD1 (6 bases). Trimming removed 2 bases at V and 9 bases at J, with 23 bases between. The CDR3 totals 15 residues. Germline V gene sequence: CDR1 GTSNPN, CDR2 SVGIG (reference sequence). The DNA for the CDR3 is TGTGCCTGGAGTACCGCCGACCAGGGGCCGCGAGGGCAGTACTTC. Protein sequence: CAWSTADQGPRGQYF.

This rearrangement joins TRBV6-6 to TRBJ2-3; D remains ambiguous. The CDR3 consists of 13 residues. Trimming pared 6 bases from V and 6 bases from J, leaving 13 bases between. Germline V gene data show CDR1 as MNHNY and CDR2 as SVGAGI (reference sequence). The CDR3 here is CASRSLQQDTQYF. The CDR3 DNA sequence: TGTGCCAGCAGAAGCCTACAGCAGGATACGCAGTATTTT.

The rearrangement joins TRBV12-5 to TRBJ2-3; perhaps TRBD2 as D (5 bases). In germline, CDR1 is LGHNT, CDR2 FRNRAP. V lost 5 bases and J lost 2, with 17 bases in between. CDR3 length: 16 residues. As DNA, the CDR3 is TGTGCTAGTGGTAACGGGCATGACTACCTCACAGATACGCAGTATTTT. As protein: CASGNGHDYLTDTQYF.

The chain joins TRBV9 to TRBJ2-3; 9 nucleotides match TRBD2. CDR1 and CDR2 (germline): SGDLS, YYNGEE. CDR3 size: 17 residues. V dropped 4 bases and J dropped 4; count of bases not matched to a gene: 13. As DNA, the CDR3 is TGTGCCAGCAGCCCAACCTTTAGCGGGAGTGGGGCAGATACGCAGTATTTT. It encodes CASSPTFSGSGADTQYF.